These 9 T cell receptor beta chains were sequenced from one sample in a study of CDR3 diversity in severe acne. Using its own MiXCR run on the PCR reads, TCRdb lists one record per CDR3 protein. The sample gives about 76,000 distinct CDR3 sequences, 51% of which show up once; 14% is in the top ten. Material for sequencing was blood. The receptors originated from a male donor in good health, without acne.

The chain couples TRBV19 to TRBJ1-5; D is perhaps TRBD1 (5 bases). The V end was cut by 4 bases, the J end by 3 bases, with 10 bases between. The V gene's germline CDR1 is LNHDA and CDR2 SQIVND (reference sequence). The CDR3 has 14 residues. CDR3 sequence reads: CASSTGGNNQPQHF. The CDR3 DNA reads TGTGCCAGTAGTACCGGGGGTAACAATCAGCCCCAGCATTTT.

As for this clonotype: Germline is not matched at one junction end, which may reflect a read error. V is TRBV5-1 and J is TRBJ2-2; D possibly corresponds to TRBD2 (5 bases). There are 17 residues in the CDR3. From germline, CDR1 is SGHRS and CDR2 YFSETQ. The CDR3 DNA is TGCGCCCGCAGCTTGCAGCCGTCGGGAACGACCACCGGGGAGCTGTTCTTT. Translation: CARSLQPSGTTTGELFF.

This chain joins TRBV25-1 and TRBJ1-1; 8 positions agree with TRBD1. This CDR3 spans 15 amino acids. CDR1 is MGHDK and CDR2 is SYGVNS in the germline V gene. The V segment lost 1 base and the J segment 10 bases; nucleotides outside the gene matches: 11. Here the CDR3 reads CASSESGSYRGAAFF. For the CDR3, the DNA is TGTGCCAGCAGTGAATCCGGCTCCTACAGGGGGGCAGCTTTCTTT.

As concerns this clonotype: One base away lies a much larger clone, so this may be a sequencing read error. The CDR3 DNA reads as TGCGGTGCTAGGTTGGCGGGAGTAGAGACCCAGTACTTC. Residues: CGARLAGVETQYF. V usage is TRBV20-1 and J usage is TRBJ2-5, with 7 positions matching TRBD2. CDR1 and CDR2 from the germline V gene are DFQATT and SNEGSKA (reference sequence). This CDR3 has 13 residues.

Comments on this clonotype: Since a much larger clone is just one base distant, this may be a read error. The chain employs TRBV25-1 and TRBJ1-5; the D is unclear. This CDR3 has 16 amino acids. Trimming removed 4 bases from V and 5 bases from J, with 18 bases in between. The germline CDR1 and CDR2 sequences are MGHDK and SYGVNS. CDR3 region: CASSGFGSTRHQPQHF. In nucleotides, the CDR3 is TGTGCCAGCAGTGGTTTCGGGAGCACTAGGCATCAGCCCCAGCATTTT.

As to this clonotype: It is likely a read error, because the conserved phenylalanine at the end of the CDR3 is missing. The rearrangement uses TRBV5-6 and TRBJ1-4; TRBD1 matches at 12 bases. The CDR3 extends over 16 amino acids. Trimming cost V 4 bases and J 7 bases; bases outside gene matches: 8. Germline CDR1 is SGHDT and CDR2 is YYEEEE. CDR3 sequence reads: CASSRGQGARSEKLFS. The CDR3, as DNA: TGTGCCAGCAGCCGGGGACAGGGGGCGCGATCTGAAAAACTGTTTTCT.

This clonotype was observed a few times. The J gene is TRBJ1-2, the V gene TRBV7-2; D gene uncertain. This CDR3 comprises 14 residues. In germline, CDR1 is SGHTA, CDR2 FQGNSA. V lost 5 bases, J lost 0 bases, and 10 bases lay in between. CDR3 residues: CASSPTLANYGYTF. The CDR3 bases are TGTGCCAGCAGCCCAACCTTGGCTAACTATGGCTACACCTTC.

The chain's CDR3 is CASSLRGGRNEQYF. The CDR3 DNA reads as TGTGCCAGCAGCCTTCGGGGAGGGCGGAACGAGCAGTACTTC. V usage is TRBV5-4 and J usage is TRBJ2-7, with 7 bases matching TRBD2. The CDR3 is made up of 14 amino acids. Germline V lookup: CDR1 SGHNT, CDR2 YYREEE (reference sequence). The ends lost 4 bases at V and 5 bases at J; junction bases unmatched: 9.

The rearrangement joins TRBV25-1 to TRBJ2-2, with D maybe TRBD1 (6 bases). This CDR3 has 14 residues. The germline gives CDR1 MGHDK, CDR2 SYGVNS. Trimming removed 4 bases from V and 3 bases from J, with 9 bases in between. CDR3 sequence (DNA): TGTGCCAGCAGTGCCCACAGGGACACCGGGGAGCTGTTTTTT. Its translation is CASSAHRDTGELFF.